The rows below give T cell receptor beta chains drawn from one sample of a study of cytotoxic CD8 clonotypes in ibrutinib-treated CLL. The assay was immunoSEQ multiplex PCR, and TCRdb's table has in-frame clones only and misses some. The table includes under 200,000 clones, around 80% detected once. This sample comprised PBMCs, obtained after 24 months of ibrutinib treatment. The receptors originated from a human donor with chronic lymphocytic leukemia. Each CDR3 is given with its conserved first and last residue. D genes are given only for firm matches. Only some rows state a clone size, as once, few, many or a class for expanded clones.

abundance,v_gene,j_gene,d_gene,CDR3aa,CDR3nt
-,TRBV28,TRBJ2-1,TRBD2,CASSLSRTSGRFSYNEQFF,TGTGCCAGCAGTTTATCTCGGACTAGCGGGAGGTTCTCCTACAATGAGCAGTTCTTC
-,TRBV7-3,TRBJ2-6,TRBD1,CASSPAGTGTGANVLTF,TGTGCCAGCAGCCCCGCCGGGACAGGGACTGGGGCCAACGTCCTGACTTTC
-,TRBV6-6,TRBJ2-1,-,CASSYQGPEQFF,TGTGCCAGCAGTTACCAGGGCCCTGAGCAGTTCTTC
-,TRBV7-2,TRBJ2-3,TRBD2,CASSPPPSGRDTQYF,TGTGCCAGCAGCCCCCCCCCTAGCGGGAGAGATACGCAGTATTTT
-,TRBV18,TRBJ1-6,-,CASSVRNSPLHF,TGTGCCAGCTCTGTGCGGAATTCACCCCTCCACTTT
once,TRBV4-1,TRBJ2-1,TRBD1,CASSPGQGYYNEQFF,TGCGCCAGCAGCCCGGGACAGGGATACTACAATGAGCAGTTCTTC
few,TRBV5-1,TRBJ2-6,-,CASSLGVSGANVLTF,TGCGCCAGCAGCTTGGGAGTATCTGGGGCCAACGTCCTGACTTTC
once,TRBV19,TRBJ1-5,TRBD1,CASSSRDSPNSNQPQHF,TGTGCCAGTAGTTCCCGGGACAGCCCGAATAGCAATCAGCCCCAGCATTTT
-,TRBV6-5,TRBJ1-2,TRBD1,CASSSRTGGFGGYTF,TGTGCCAGCAGCTCCAGGACAGGGGGCTTTGGTGGCTACACCTTC
-,TRBV7-9,TRBJ1-1,-,CASTHLNTEAFF,TGTGCCAGCACGCACCTGAACACTGAAGCTTTCTTT
-,TRBV5-6,TRBJ1-1,-,CASSFRGNTEAFF,TGTGCCAGCAGCTTCAGGGGGAACACTGAAGCTTTCTTT
-,TRBV6-5,TRBJ1-2,-,CASSPDSFSNYGYTF,TGTGCCAGCAGTCCCGACAGTTTTTCTAACTATGGCTACACCTTC
-,TRBV28,TRBJ2-3,-,CASSLTGKAVIDTQYF,TGTGCCAGCAGTCTTACCGGGAAAGCGGTAATAGATACGCAGTATTTT
few,TRBV19,TRBJ1-5,-,CASSLRAGNQPQHF,TGTGCCAGTAGTCTCAGGGCTGGCAATCAGCCCCAGCATTTT
-,TRBV5-1,TRBJ2-1,-,CASSLGDENNEQFF,TGCGCCAGCAGCTTGGGGGATGAAAACAATGAGCAGTTCTTC
-,TRBV6-1,TRBJ2-1,-,CASSERQESQFF,TGTGCCAGCAGTGAAAGGCAGGAATCACAGTTCTTC
-,TRBV9,TRBJ2-7,TRBD2,CASSVAVRRGVDEQYF,TGTGCCAGCAGCGTAGCCGTTCGGCGGGGGGTCGACGAGCAGTACTTC
-,TRBV9,TRBJ2-2,TRBD2,CASSVAFEREAVPTGELFF,TGTGCCAGCAGCGTAGCTTTTGAGCGGGAGGCAGTTCCCACCGGGGAGCTGTTTTTT
-,TRBV18,TRBJ1-2,-,CASSRDGANYGYTF,TGTGCCAGCTCACGGGACGGCGCTAACTATGGCTACACCTTC
once,TRBV25-1,TRBJ1-3,-,CASKKTGNTIYF,TGTGCCAGCAAAAAGACTGGAAACACCATATATTTT
-,TRBV30,TRBJ2-2,TRBD1,CAWRPQGAGGTGELFF,TGTGCCTGGAGACCTCAGGGGGCAGGGGGCACCGGGGAGCTGTTTTTT
-,TRBV2,TRBJ2-3,TRBD1,CASRRDRFTGDTQYF,TGTGCCAGCAGGAGGGACAGGTTCACGGGGGATACGCAGTATTTT
few,TRBV2,TRBJ1-1,-,CASIASQMNTEAFF,TGTGCCAGCATCGCCTCACAGATGAACACTGAAGCTTTCTTT
-,TRBV18,TRBJ1-1,-,CASSPGRSEAFF,TGTGCCAGCTCACCAGGGAGGTCTGAAGCTTTCTTT
-,TRBV19,TRBJ2-7,TRBD1,CASSRRQGKMDYEQYF,TGTGCCAGTAGTCGGAGACAGGGGAAGATGGACTACGAGCAGTACTTC
few,TRBV7-9,TRBJ1-1,-,CANQLVSGGVYTEAFF,TGTGCCAACCAGCTAGTTTCCGGGGGGGTCTACACTGAAGCTTTCTTT
-,TRBV7-3,TRBJ2-7,-,CASSLQIVSYEQYF,TGTGCCAGCAGCTTACAGATAGTCTCCTACGAGCAGTACTTC
-,TRBV18,TRBJ1-5,-,CASSPFPPQGRGNQPQHF,TGTGCCAGCTCACCATTCCCCCCCCAGGGCCGGGGCAATCAGCCCCAGCATTTT
once,TRBV5-6,TRBJ2-7,TRBD1,CASSFGSGGAYEQYF,TGTGCCAGCAGCTTCGGTTCAGGGGGCGCCTACGAGCAGTACTTC
few,TRBV29-1,TRBJ1-1,-,CSVADTEAFF,TGCAGCGTTGCAGACACTGAAGCTTTCTTT
-,TRBV30,TRBJ2-7,TRBD2,CAWSVPGGARAYEQYF,TGTGCCTGGAGTGTACCGGGAGGGGCCCGAGCCTACGAGCAGTACTTC
-,TRBV30,TRBJ1-1,-,CAWSFPDGPGAFF,TGTGCCTGGAGTTTCCCGGACGGGCCGGGAGCTTTCTTT
-,TRBV5-6,TRBJ1-2,-,CASSLFGAGYGYTF,TGTGCCAGCAGCTTGTTCGGGGCAGGATATGGCTACACCTTC
-,TRBV18,TRBJ1-1,-,CASSPPGHTTNTEAFF,TGTGCCAGCTCACCACCGGGACATACAACGAACACTGAAGCTTTCTTT
-,TRBV27,TRBJ2-3,TRBD1,CASRDYDRGVSDTQYF,TGTGCCAGCCGAGACTACGACAGGGGGGTGTCAGATACGCAGTATTTT
-,TRBV6-1,TRBJ1-5,-,CASRKTGESNQPQHF,TGTGCCAGCAGAAAGACAGGAGAGAGCAATCAGCCCCAGCATTTT
-,TRBV20-1,TRBJ1-2,-,CSAGDVYGYTF,TGCAGTGCTGGGGACGTCTATGGCTACACCTTC
-,TRBV7-2,TRBJ2-7,TRBD1,CASSFGGTGHYEQYF,TGTGCCAGCAGCTTCGGCGGGACAGGGCACTACGAGCAGTACTTC
-,TRBV7-9,TRBJ1-3,-,CASSLAMRANTIYF,TGTGCCAGCAGCTTAGCAATGAGGGCCAACACCATATATTTT
-,TRBV11-2,TRBJ2-7,-,CASSFRQEKGQYF,TGTGCCAGCAGCTTCCGACAGGAGAAAGGGCAGTACTTC
-,TRBV30,TRBJ1-2,-,CAWSSGSYGYTF,TGTGCCTGGAGTTCAGGGTCGTATGGCTACACCTTC
-,TRBV2,TRBJ2-6,TRBD1,CAQSTGYGANVLTF,TGTGCCCAGTCGACAGGGTATGGGGCCAACGTCCTGACTTTC
-,TRBV27,TRBJ2-3,-,CASKSTDTQYF,TGTGCCAGCAAGAGCACAGATACGCAGTATTTT
-,TRBV28,TRBJ1-5,-,CASGGGYQPQHF,TGTGCCAGCGGGGGGGGGTACCAGCCCCAGCATTTT
-,TRBV6-6,TRBJ1-1,-,CASSETGQAFF,TGTGCCAGCAGCGAGACAGGCCAAGCTTTCTTT
-,TRBV6-5,TRBJ1-4,-,CASSYVGGRNEKLFF,TGTGCCAGCAGTTATGTGGGGGGGAGAAATGAAAAACTGTTTTTT
-,TRBV19,TRBJ2-3,-,CATAGRADTQYF,TGTGCCACCGCGGGCAGAGCAGATACGCAGTATTTT
-,TRBV5-4,TRBJ1-3,-,CASSVNRVGASGNTIYF,TGTGCCAGCAGCGTGAACAGGGTTGGCGCCTCTGGAAACACCATATATTTT
few,TRBV19,TRBJ2-1,-,CASRSRGPNEQFF,TGTGCCAGTAGATCCCGGGGGCCGAATGAGCAGTTCTTC
-,TRBV6-5,TRBJ2-1,TRBD1,CASSLRDRGLGEQFF,TGTGCCAGCAGCCTCCGGGACAGGGGTCTCGGTGAGCAGTTCTTC
-,TRBV6-1,TRBJ2-7,TRBD1,CASSAATGAEQYF,TGTGCCAGCAGTGCCGCGACAGGGGCCGAGCAGTACTTC
-,TRBV6-5,TRBJ1-2,-,CASSTDLWGYTF,TGTGCCAGCAGTACTGATTTGTGGGGCTACACCTTC
-,TRBV19,TRBJ2-1,-,CASSIGGRSSYNEQFF,TGTGCCAGTAGTATAGGAGGCAGAAGCTCCTACAATGAGCAGTTCTTC
-,TRBV18,TRBJ2-2,TRBD2,CASSPTGLAGVSGELFF,TGTGCCAGCTCACCGACGGGACTAGCGGGAGTTTCCGGGGAGCTGTTTTTT
-,TRBV7-2,TRBJ1-1,-,CASNLTPGTEAFF,TGTGCCAGCAACCTAACCCCGGGCACTGAAGCTTTCTTT
-,TRBV7-9,TRBJ1-2,-,CASSRLGSGGYTF,TGTGCCAGCAGCCGCCTGGGGTCAGGTGGCTACACCTTC
-,TRBV18,TRBJ2-7,TRBD1,CASSPRTGYEQYF,TGTGCCAGCTCACCAAGGACAGGCTACGAGCAGTACTTC